This T cell receptor (beta chain) comes out of a study of cytomegalovirus exposure and HLA in healthy donors. About the research overall: A prior analysis found about 120 million unique TCR beta sequences from roughly 180 million T cells. Study-level findings and limits: While the bulk of TCR sequences proved rare, some public TCRs turned up in many donors. Later analysis identified several of the most significant clusters that appeared linked to common viral pathogens.

On this clone: The target antigen is unknown.

Trimming at V came to 5 bases and at J to 6 bases, leaving 18 bases not matched to a gene. The V gene's germline CDR1 is SGHTA and CDR2 FQGNSA. This CDR3 contains 18 residues. The PCR employed 60 Vbeta primers together with 13 Jbeta primers. Profiled with immunoSEQ multiplex PCR; TCRdb holds only in-frame clones, not every one. This sample has about 170,000 clones; 80% occur once, and the top ten carry around 7.3%. The donors gave bone marrow, and they were healthy. Sample: PBMCs. This chain uses TRBV7-2 with TRBJ2-1, with 8 bases aligning to TRBD1. The sequence came from a man aged 25-40 years in good health and CMV-seropositive. The CDR3 region is CASSPQPPGQVGGNEQFF. CDR3 nucleotide sequence: TGTGCCAGCAGCCCACAACCACCGGGACAGGTCGGGGGCAATGAGCAGTTCTTC.